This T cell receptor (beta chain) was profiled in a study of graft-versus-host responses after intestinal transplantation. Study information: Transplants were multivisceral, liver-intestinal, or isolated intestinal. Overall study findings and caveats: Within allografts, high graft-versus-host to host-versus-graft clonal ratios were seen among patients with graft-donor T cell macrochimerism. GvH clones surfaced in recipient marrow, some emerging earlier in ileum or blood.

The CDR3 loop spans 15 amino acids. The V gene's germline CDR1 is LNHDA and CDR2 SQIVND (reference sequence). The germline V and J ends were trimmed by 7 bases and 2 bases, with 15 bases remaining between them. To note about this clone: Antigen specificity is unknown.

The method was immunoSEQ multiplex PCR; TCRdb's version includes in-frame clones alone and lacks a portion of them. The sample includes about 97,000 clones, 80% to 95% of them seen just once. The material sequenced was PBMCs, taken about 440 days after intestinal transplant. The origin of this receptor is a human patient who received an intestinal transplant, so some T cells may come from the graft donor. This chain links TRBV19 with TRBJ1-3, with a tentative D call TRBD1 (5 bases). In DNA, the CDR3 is TGTGCCAGTACCCCGGGGGTCTCGGCTGGAAACACCATATATTTT. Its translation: CASTPGVSAGNTIYF.